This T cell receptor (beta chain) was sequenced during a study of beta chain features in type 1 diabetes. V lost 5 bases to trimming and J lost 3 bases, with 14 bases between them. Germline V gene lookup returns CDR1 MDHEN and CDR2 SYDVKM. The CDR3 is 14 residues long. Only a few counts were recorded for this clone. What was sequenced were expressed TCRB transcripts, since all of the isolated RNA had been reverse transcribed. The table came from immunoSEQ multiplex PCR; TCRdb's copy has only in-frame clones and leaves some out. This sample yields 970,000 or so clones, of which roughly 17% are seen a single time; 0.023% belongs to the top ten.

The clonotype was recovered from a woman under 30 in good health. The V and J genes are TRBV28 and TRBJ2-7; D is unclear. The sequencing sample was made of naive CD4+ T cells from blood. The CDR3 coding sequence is TGTGCCAGCAGTCTCCCCCTCGTCAGCTACGAGCAGTACTTC. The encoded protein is CASSLPLVSYEQYF. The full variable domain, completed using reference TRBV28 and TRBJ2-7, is DVKVTQSSRYLVKRTGEKVFLECVQDMDHENMFWYRQDPGLGLRLIYFSYDVKMKEKGDIPEGYSVSREKKERFSLILESASTNQTSMYLCASSLPLVSYEQYFGPGTRLTVT.